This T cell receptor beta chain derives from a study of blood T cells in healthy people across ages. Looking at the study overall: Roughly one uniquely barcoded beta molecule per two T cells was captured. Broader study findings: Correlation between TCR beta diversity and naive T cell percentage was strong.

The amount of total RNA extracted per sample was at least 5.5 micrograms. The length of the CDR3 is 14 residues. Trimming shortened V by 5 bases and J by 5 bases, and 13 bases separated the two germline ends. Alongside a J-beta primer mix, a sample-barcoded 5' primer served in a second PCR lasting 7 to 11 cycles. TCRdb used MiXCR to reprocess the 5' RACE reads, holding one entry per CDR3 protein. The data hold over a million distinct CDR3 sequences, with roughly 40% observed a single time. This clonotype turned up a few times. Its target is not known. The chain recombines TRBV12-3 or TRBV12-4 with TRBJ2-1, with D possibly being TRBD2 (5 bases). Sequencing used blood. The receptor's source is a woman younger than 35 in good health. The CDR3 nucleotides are TGTGCCAGCAGTCCCCGACACGGGGACAATGAGCAGTTCTTC. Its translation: CASSPRHGDNEQFF.